This TCR beta chain came from a study of cytomegalovirus exposure and HLA in healthy donors. General study points: According to a later analysis, TCR clusters from the first cohort tended to co-occur in the roughly 110 validation repertoires. The authors confirmed in vitro that three CMV-associated chains were specific for CMV antigens.

Regarding this clone: Antigen specificity is unknown.

Germline trimming cut 5 bases from V and 5 bases from J; bases unmatched to any gene: 5. The CDR3 contains 15 residues. The germline V gene has CDR1 SNHLY and CDR2 FYNNEI. Method: immunoSEQ multiplex PCR; TCRdb's copy keeps in-frame clones and lacks some. Of over 250,000 clones listed, 70% to 90% are singletons. This TCR came from a woman younger than 30 in good health and CMV-seronegative. V is TRBV2 and J is TRBJ2-2; TRBD2 agrees at 10 bases. The specimen sequenced was PBMCs. CDR3 loop: CASSPGLATTGELFF. DNA for the CDR3: TGTGCCAGCAGTCCGGGACTAGCGACAACCGGGGAGCTGTTTTTT. Using reference TRBV2 and TRBJ2-2 for the parts outside the CDR3, the full variable domain is EPEVTQTPSHQVTQMGQEVILRCVPISNHLYFYWYRQILGQKVEFLVSFYNNEISEKSEIFDDQFSVERPDGSNFTLKIRSTKLEDSAMYFCASSPGLATTGELFFGEGSRLTVL.